This T cell receptor (beta chain) was profiled in a study of vaccination effects on CD4 cells after COVID-19. Study conclusions and caveats: In healthy vaccinees, only 1 of 255 vaccine-induced clones cross-reacted with common cold coronaviruses.

The CDR3 loop spans 15 amino acids. Germline CDR1 SSHAT, CDR2 FNYEAQ (reference sequence). The V segment lost 5 bases and the J segment 2 bases; nucleotides outside the gene matches: 4. The data were produced by immunoSEQ multiplex PCR, yet TCRdb's version contains in-frame clones alone and is incomplete. Among 71,000 or so clones, approximately 79% were seen once, and the ten largest hold approximately 3.8%. Antigen-specific CD4+ T cells expanded by the ViraFEST assay with viral peptide pools were then sequenced. Following culture for under 12 days, CD4+ T cells were isolated. None of these healthy vaccinees had been infected with SARS-CoV-2 before vaccination. About this clone itself: What it recognizes is unknown. This sample also contains other DNA sequences that code for the same CDR3.

This sequence was found in a human donor who received a COVID-19 vaccine. The J gene is TRBJ2-2, the V gene TRBV7-7, with 8 bases fitting TRBD2. Material: CD4+ T cells from PBMCs cultured with HCoV-OC43 spike peptides, obtained before COVID-19 vaccination. Described subset: HCoV-OC43 spike overlapping peptide pool stimulation. CDR3 DNA sequence: TGTGCCAGCAGCCCGAGCGGGGGTAACACCGGGGAGCTGTTTTTT. It codes for CASSPSGGNTGELFF.